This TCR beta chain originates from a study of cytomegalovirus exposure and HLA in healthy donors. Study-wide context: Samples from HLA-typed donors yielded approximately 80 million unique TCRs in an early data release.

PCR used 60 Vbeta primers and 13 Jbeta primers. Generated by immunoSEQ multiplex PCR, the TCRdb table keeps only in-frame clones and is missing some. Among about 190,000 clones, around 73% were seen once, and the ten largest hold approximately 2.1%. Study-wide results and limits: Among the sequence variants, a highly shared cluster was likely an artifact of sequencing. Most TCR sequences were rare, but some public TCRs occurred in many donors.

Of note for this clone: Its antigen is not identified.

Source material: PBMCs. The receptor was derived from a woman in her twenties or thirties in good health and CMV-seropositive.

CDR3 DNA sequence: TGTGCCAGCAGCTTAAGTCAGGGGATAGGCTACGAGCAGTACTTC. Its protein product is CASSLSQGIGYEQYF. The J gene is TRBJ2-7, the V gene TRBV7-2; weak D call: TRBD1 (6 bases). Trimming stripped 2 bases from V and 3 bases from J, with 14 bases between. Germline lookup yields CDR1 SGHTA and CDR2 FQGNSA. The CDR3 consists of 15 residues.